The entry below gives a single TCR beta chain sequence along with its context. No antigen is known for it. It has no much larger one-base neighbor in the sample; base qualities were not kept. TCR beta CDR3 regions were amplified from RNA transcripts. The first round of RT-PCR for the TCR CDR3 was performed with the HTBI primer set and the Qiagen OneStep RT-PCR kit. Libraries were constructed in a second round of multiplex PCR, after which size selection and purification were performed. Paired-end sequencing of the libraries was performed with 100 bp reads on an Illumina HiSeq2000. Concerning the study's data processing: Raw data were processed with SOAPnuke, discarding reads with adapters, uncalled bases, mean Phred below 15, or no exact constant-primer or identifier match. High-quality paired reads were merged using COPE v1.2.5, and each unique nucleotide sequence was defined as a clonotype. MiTCR v1.1 was used to align the clonotypes against IMGT TRBV, TRBD and TRBJ reference segments. Analysis was restricted to V-J combinations with a frequency above 0.0001, which covered about 99% of repertoires. The TCS score was defined as the ratio of F50 (clonal expansion) to E x V (chaos), calculated using BLOSUM62-based TCRdist between CDR3 peptides within each V-J. Welch's t-statistics and random forest reduced around 520 V-J features to 10 to 15, which were used in a naive Bayes classifier (R e1071). The public reads were reanalyzed by TCRdb: fastp trimming at Q25, MiXCR alignment, in-frame beta chains only. Entries are consolidated by CDR3 protein sequence, retaining the most common genes and DNA. TCRdb, not the authors, supplied the V and J calls. This sample gives more than 450,000 distinct CDR3 sequences in total; about 15% of them show up just once. The ten top clones hold approximately 14% of the sample.

The data stem from a study of T cells in Graves' hyperthyroidism and ophthalmopathy (dated by TCRdb to the late 2010s). Study-wide context: Peripheral blood samples were taken at initial diagnosis, before any treatment was given. Whether ophthalmopathy could be predicted prospectively was tested in an independent validation cohort made up of under 20 hyperthyroidism patients plus 17 patients who later progressed to ophthalmopathy. After blood sampling, hyperthyroidism patients were treated with methimazole at a starting dose of 30 mg daily, and ophthalmopathy patients were treated with high-dose intravenous methylprednisolone. In about 6 Graves' hyperthyroidism patients, the study also compared T-cell repertoires from thyroid tissue with T-cell repertoires from blood. To identify distinguishing TCR V-J signatures, a discovery cohort of some 99 patients was used, comprising 43 with Graves' ophthalmopathy and approximately 58 with stable Graves' hyperthyroidism. The paper reports TCR Vbeta CDR3 sequencing of approximately 140 peripheral blood samples: around 45 ophthalmopathy, 70 to 85 hyperthyroidism and around 17 progressor patients. For training and testing, the 95 to 100 patients in the discovery cohort were randomly divided in a 7:3 ratio. Beyond this particular receptor, the publication reports: In cross-validation, a model built on a 13 V-J signature told ophthalmopathy apart from stable hyperthyroidism with approximately 90% sensitivity and approximately 81% specificity, and in testing the same model reached 80%/75%. Most expanded thyroid clonotypes (frequency above 0.001) were also found in blood, which suggests that blood repertoires may mirror thyroid immune responses. In validation, the model predicted progression to ophthalmopathy a median of roughly 6.2 months before onset, with about 64% sensitivity and roughly 73% specificity. Sample size was not statistically predetermined, and blinding of investigators to group allocation was not performed.

Graves' hyperthyroidism was defined as stable when no progression to ophthalmopathy occurred over 18 months of follow-up. Hyperthyroidism patients were newly diagnosed, with disease duration under 2 months, and aged 18 to 65 years. Exclusion was applied to patients with uncontrolled infections, other autoimmune diseases, pregnancy or lactation. Clinical symptoms, serum thyroxine and TRAb, thyroid ultrasound, and orbital computed tomography formed the basis for the diagnoses. PBMCs were separated from under 12 ml of fresh peripheral blood using Ficoll-Paque density gradient centrifugation. Total RNA was extracted using Trizol reagent, and RNA quality was assessed on an Agilent 2100 Bioanalyzer. Counted from cysteine to phenylalanine, this CDR3 has 13 amino acids. Only CDR3 DNA remains: 39 bases, in frame from the first base. Taken from the germline V gene (reference sequence), the CDR1 and CDR2 loops are LGHDT and YNNKEL. V gives up 0 bases and J gives up 5 bases, and the segment between their germline ends measures 7 bases.

This chain is built from TRBV3-1 and TRBJ1-1, with an unclear D gene assignment. The TCR was taken from a woman between 40 and 55 years old with Graves' hyperthyroidism. The sequenced sample consisted of blood. In nucleotides, the sequence is TGTGCCAGCAGCCAAGAGATGCGGACTGAAGCTTTCTTT. This codes for CASSQEMRTEAFF.